This entry lists 4 T cell receptor beta chains sequenced from one sample in a study of immune cell composition in non-small cell lung cancer. The method was immunoSEQ multiplex PCR; TCRdb's version includes in-frame clones alone and lacks a portion of them. The sample includes 6,000 to 8,500 clones, roughly two thirds of them seen just once. Normal lung was sampled as far from the tumour as possible, at least 3 cm. The sample was non-adjacent lung tissue. Every receptor here comes from a human donor with non-small cell lung cancer.

The gene calls are TRBV11-1 and TRBJ1-1; 9 nucleotides line up with TRBD1. Germline V gene sequence: CDR1 SGHAT, CDR2 FQDESV (reference sequence). The CDR3 has 16 amino acids. The V and J ends lost 4 bases and 1 base, in that order; junction bases with no gene match: 7. CDR3 nucleotides: TGTGCCAGCAGCTCCGGACAGGGGAAGGGGAACACTGAAGCTTTCTTT. Amino acids: CASSSGQGKGNTEAFF.

The chain uses TRBV12-5 and TRBJ2-5, with 8 bases identical to TRBD1. The CDR3 runs 15 residues. Trimming cost V 4 bases and J 6 bases; bases outside gene matches: 10. The germline CDR1 and CDR2 sequences are LGHNT and FRNRAP. CDR3 sequence reads: CASGSSGGLTQTQYF. In nucleotides, the CDR3 is TGTGCTAGTGGTTCATCAGGGGGCCTTACTCAGACCCAGTACTTC.

This clone has only a few counts. The rearrangement joins TRBV19 to TRBJ2-7, with 8 bases that match TRBD1. The germline gives CDR1 LNHDA, CDR2 SQIVND (reference sequence). Losses at the gene ends were 3 bases for V and 5 bases for J; bases not matched to a gene: 9. The CDR3 is 15 amino acids. The CDR3 region is CASSISQDRVHEQYF. For the CDR3, the DNA is TGTGCCAGTAGTATCTCCCAGGACAGGGTGCACGAGCAGTACTTC. Filled out from reference TRBV19 and TRBJ2-7, the complete variable domain reads DGGITQSPKYLFRKEGQNVTLSCEQNLNHDAMYWYRQDPGQGLRLIYYSQIVNDFQKGDIAEGYSVSREKKESFPLTVTSAQKNPTAFYLCASSISQDRVHEQYFGPGTRLTVT.

The chain joins TRBV6-5 to TRBJ2-2, with 9 bases fitting TRBD1. The length of the CDR3 is 14 residues. From germline, CDR1 is MNHEY and CDR2 SVGAGI. V gave up 10 bases and J gave up 1 base; unmatched junction bases: 4. The CDR3 DNA reads TGTGCCACAAACAGGGGGCAGAACACCGGGGAGCTGTTTTTT. Its protein product is CATNRGQNTGELFF.